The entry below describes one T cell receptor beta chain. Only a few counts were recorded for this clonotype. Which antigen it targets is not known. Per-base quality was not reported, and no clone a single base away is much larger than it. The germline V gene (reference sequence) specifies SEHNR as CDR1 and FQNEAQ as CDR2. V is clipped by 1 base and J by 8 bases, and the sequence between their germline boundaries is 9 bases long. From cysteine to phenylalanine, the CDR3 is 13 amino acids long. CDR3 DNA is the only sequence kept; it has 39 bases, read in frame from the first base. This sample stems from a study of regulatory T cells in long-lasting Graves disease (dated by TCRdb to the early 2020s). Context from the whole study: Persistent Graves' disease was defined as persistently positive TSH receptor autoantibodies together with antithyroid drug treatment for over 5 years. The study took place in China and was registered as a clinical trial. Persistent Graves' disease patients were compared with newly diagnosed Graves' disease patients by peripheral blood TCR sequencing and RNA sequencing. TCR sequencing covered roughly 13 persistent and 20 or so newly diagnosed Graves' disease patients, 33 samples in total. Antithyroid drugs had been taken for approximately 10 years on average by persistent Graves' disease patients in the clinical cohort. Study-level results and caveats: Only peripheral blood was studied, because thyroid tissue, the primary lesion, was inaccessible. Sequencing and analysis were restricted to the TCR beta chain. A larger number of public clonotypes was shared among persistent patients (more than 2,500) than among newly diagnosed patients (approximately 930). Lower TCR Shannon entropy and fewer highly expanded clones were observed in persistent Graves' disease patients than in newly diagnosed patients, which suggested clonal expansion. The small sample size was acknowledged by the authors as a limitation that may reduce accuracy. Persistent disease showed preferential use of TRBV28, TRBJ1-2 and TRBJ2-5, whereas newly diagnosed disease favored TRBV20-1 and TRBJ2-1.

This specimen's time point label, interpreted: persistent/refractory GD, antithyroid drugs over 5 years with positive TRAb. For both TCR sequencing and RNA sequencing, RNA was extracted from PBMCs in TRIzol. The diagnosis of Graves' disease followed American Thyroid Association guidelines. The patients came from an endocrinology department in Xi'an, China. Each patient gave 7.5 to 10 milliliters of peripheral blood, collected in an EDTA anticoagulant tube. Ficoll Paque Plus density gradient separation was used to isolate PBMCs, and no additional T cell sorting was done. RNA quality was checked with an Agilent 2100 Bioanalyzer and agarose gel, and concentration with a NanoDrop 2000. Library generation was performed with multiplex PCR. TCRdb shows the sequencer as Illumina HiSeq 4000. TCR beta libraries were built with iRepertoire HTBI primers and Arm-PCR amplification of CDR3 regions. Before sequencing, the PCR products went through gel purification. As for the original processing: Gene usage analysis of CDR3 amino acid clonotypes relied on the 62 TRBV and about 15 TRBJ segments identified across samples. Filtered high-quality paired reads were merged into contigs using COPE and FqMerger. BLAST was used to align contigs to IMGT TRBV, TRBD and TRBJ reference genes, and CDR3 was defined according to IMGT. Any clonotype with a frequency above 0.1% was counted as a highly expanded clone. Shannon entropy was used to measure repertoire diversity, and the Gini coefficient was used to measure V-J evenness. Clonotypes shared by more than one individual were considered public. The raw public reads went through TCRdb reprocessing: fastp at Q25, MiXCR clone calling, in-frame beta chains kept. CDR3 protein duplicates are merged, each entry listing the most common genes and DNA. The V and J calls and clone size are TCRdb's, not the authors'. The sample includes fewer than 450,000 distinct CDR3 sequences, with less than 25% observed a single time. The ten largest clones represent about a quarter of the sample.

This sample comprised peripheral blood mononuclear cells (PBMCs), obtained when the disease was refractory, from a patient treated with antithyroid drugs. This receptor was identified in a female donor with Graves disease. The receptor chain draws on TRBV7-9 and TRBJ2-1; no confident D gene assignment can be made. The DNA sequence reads TGTGCCAGCAGCTTAGGACGACTGGATGAGCAGTTCTTC. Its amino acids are CASSLGRLDEQFF. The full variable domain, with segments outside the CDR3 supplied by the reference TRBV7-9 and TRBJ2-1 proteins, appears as DTGVSQNPRHKITKRGQNVTFRCDPISEHNRLYWYRQTLGQGPEFLTYFQNEAQLEKSRLLSDRFSAERPKGSFSTLEIQRTEQGDSAMYLCASSLGRLDEQFFGPGTRLTVL.